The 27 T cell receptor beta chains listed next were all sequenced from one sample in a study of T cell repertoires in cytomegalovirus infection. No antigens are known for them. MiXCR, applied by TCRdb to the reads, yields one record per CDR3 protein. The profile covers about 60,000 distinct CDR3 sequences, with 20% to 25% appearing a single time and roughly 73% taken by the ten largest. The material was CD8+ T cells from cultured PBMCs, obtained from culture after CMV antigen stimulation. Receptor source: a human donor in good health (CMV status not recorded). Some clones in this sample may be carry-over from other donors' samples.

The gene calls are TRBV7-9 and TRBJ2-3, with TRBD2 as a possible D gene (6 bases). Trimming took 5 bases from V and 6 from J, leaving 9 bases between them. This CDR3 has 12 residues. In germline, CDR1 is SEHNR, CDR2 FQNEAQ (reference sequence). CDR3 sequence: CASSLGLDTQYF. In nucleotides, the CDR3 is TGTGCCAGCAGCCTGGGACTGGATACGCAGTATTTT.

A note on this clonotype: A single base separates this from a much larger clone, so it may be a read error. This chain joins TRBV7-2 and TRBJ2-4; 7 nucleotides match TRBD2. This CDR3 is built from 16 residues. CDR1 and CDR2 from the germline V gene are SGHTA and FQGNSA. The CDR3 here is CASSLGGGGAKNSQYF. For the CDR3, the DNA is TGTGCCAGCAGCTTAGGGGGCGGGGGTGCAAAAAACAGTCAGTACTTC.

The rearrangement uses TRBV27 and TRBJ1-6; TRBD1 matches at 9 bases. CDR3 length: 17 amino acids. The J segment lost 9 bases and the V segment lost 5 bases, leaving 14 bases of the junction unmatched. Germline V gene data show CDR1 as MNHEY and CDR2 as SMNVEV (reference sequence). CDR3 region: CASSLLSGTGLGSPLHF. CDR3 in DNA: TGTGCCAGCAGTCTCCTCTCCGGGACAGGGCTCGGTTCACCCCTCCACTTT.

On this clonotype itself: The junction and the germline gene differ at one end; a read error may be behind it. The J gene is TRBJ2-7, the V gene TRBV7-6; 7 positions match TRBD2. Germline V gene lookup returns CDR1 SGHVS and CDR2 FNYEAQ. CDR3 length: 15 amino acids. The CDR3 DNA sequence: TGTGCTAGCAGCCTCGGGGAGGGCGTAGTGTACGAGCAGTACTTC. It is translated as CASSLGEGVVYEQYF.

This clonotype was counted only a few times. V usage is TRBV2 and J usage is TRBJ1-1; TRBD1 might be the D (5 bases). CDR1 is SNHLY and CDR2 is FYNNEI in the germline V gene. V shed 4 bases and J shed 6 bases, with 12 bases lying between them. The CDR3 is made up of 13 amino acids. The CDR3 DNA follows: TGTGCCAGCAGTGGGGGACTAGCGCCTGAAGCTTTCTTT. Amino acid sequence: CASSGGLAPEAFF.

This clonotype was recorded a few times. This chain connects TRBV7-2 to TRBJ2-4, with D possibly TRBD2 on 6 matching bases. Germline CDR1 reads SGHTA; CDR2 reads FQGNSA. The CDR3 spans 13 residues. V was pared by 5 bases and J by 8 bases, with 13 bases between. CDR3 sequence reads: CASSTPRGDIQYF. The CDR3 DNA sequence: TGTGCCAGCAGCACCCCCCGCGGGGACATTCAGTACTTC. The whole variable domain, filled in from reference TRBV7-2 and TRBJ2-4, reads GAGVSQSPSNKVTEKGKDVELRCDPISGHTALYWYRQSLGQGLEFLIYFQGNSAPDKSGLPSDRFSAERTGGSVSTLTIQRTQQEDSAVYLCASSTPRGDIQYFGAGTRLSVL.

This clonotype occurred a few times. The chain's CDR3 is CASSQDQTGKPQHF. CDR3 DNA sequence: TGCGCCAGCAGCCAAGATCAAACCGGGAAGCCCCAGCATTTT. V is TRBV4-1 and J is TRBJ1-5; D is undetermined. This CDR3 has 14 residues. Germline values: CDR1 MGHRA, CDR2 YSYEKL. Between the trimmed V and J ends, which lost 0 bases and 8 bases, there was a span of 11 bases.

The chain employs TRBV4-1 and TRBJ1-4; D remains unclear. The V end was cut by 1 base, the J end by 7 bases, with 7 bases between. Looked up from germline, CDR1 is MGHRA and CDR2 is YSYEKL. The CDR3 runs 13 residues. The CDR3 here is CASSQALSEKLFF. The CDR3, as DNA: TGCGCCAGCAGCCAAGCTCTGAGTGAAAAACTGTTTTTT.

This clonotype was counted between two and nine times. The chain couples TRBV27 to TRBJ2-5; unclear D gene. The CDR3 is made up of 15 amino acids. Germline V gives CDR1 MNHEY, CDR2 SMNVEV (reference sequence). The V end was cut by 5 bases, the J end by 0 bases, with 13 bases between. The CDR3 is CASSPLVRDQETQYF. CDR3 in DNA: TGTGCCAGCAGTCCCCTCGTCCGGGACCAAGAGACCCAGTACTTC.

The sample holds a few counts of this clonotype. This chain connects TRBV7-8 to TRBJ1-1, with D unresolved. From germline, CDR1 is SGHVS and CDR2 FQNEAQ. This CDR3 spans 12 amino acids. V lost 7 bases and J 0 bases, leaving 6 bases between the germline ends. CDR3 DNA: TGTGCCAGCACCTCCGTGAACACTGAAGCTTTCTTT. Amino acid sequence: CASTSVNTEAFF.

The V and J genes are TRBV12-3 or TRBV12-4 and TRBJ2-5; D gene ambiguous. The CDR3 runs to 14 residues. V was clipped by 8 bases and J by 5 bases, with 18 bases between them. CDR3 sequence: CASRSGGIPETQYF. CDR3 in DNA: TGTGCCAGCCGATCCGGTGGCATACCGGAGACCCAGTACTTC.

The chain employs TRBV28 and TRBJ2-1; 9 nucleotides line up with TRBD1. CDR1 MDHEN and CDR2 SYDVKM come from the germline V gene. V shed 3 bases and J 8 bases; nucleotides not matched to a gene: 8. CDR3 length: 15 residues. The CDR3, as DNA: TGTGCCAGCAGTTTGCAGGACAGGGGAATGGATGAGCAGTTCTTC. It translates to CASSLQDRGMDEQFF.

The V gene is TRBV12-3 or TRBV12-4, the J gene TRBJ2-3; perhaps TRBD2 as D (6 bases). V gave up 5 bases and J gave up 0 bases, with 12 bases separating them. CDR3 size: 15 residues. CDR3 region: CASSVDYLSTDTQYF. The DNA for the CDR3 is TGTGCCAGCAGTGTGGACTACCTGAGCACAGATACGCAGTATTTT.

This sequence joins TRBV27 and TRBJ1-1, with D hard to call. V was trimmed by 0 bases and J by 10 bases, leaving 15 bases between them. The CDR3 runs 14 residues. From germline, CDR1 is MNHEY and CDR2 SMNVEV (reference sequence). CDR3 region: CASSLSSGARIAFF. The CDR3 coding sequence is TGTGCCAGCAGTTTATCCTCAGGTGCTCGAATAGCTTTCTTT.

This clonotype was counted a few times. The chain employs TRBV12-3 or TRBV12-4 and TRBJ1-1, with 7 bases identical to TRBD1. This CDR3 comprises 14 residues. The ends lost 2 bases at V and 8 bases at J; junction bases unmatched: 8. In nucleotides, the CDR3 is TGTGCCAGCAGTTTAAACCCACAGGGGAGAGAAGCTTTCTTT. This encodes CASSLNPQGREAFF.

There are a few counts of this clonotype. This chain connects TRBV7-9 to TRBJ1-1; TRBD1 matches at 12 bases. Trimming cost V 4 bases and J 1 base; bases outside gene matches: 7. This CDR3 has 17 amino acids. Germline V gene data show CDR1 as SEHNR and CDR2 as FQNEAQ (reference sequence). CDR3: CASSSGQGAVGNTEAFF. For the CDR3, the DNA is TGTGCCAGCAGCTCGGGACAGGGGGCGGTTGGGAACACTGAAGCTTTCTTT.

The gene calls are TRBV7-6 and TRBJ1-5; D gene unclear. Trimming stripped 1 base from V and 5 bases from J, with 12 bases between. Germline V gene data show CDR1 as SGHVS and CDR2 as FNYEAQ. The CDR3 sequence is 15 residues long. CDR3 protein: CASSLGAGFDQPQHF. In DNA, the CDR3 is TGTGCCAGCAGCTTAGGGGCAGGATTTGATCAGCCCCAGCATTTT.

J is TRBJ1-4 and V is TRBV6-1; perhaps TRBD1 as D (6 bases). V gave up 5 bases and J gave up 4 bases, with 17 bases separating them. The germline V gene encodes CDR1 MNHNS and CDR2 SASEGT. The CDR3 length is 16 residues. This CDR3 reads CASSSPKGDYNEKLFF. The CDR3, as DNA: TGTGCCAGCAGTTCTCCTAAGGGGGATTATAATGAAAAACTGTTTTTT.

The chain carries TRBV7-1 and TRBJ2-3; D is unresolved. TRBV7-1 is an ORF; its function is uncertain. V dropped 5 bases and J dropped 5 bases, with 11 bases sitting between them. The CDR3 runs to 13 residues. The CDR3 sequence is CASSLPIKDTQYF. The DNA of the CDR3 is TGTGCCAGCAGCCTCCCCATTAAAGATACGCAGTATTTT.

This CDR3 is CASSLAAASTGELFF. The CDR3 DNA reads as TGCGCCAGCAGCTTGGCCGCAGCCTCCACCGGGGAGCTGTTTTTT. The chain uses TRBV5-1 and TRBJ2-2; the D is unclear. The V end lost 0 bases, the J end lost 4 bases, and 10 bases lay between the germline ends. The CDR3 covers 15 residues. The germline V gene encodes CDR1 SGHRS and CDR2 YFSETQ.

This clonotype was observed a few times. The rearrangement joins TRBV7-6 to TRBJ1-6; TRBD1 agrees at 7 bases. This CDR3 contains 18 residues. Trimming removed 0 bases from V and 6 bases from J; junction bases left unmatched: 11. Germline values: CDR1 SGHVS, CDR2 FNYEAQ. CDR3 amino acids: CASSLAKGRGRGNSPLHF. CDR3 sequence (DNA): TGTGCCAGCAGCTTAGCCAAGGGCAGGGGGAGAGGTAATTCACCCCTCCACTTT.

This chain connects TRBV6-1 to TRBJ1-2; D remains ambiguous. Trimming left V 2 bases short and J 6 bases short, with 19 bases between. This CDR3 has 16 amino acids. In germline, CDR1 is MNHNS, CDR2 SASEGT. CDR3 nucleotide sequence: TGTGCCAGCAGTGAATATCCCCGGGAAGTTCGACATGGCTACACCTTC. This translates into CASSEYPREVRHGYTF.

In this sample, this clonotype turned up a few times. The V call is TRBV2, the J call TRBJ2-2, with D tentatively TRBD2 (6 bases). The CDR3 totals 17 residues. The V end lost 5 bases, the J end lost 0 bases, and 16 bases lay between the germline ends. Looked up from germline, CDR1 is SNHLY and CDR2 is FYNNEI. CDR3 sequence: CASSPNLAESNTGELFF. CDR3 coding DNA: TGTGCCAGCAGTCCGAATTTAGCGGAATCGAACACCGGGGAGCTGTTTTTT. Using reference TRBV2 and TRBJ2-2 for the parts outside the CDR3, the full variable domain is EPEVTQTPSHQVTQMGQEVILRCVPISNHLYFYWYRQILGQKVEFLVSFYNNEISEKSEIFDDQFSVERPDGSNFTLKIRSTKLEDSAMYFCASSPNLAESNTGELFFGEGSRLTVL.

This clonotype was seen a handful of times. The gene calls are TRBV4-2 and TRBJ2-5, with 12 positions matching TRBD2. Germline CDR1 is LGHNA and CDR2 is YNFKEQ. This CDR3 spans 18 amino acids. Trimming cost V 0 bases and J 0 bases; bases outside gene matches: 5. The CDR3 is CASSQDLTSGGYQETQYF. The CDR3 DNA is TGTGCCAGCAGCCAAGATTTAACTAGCGGGGGGTACCAAGAGACCCAGTACTTC.

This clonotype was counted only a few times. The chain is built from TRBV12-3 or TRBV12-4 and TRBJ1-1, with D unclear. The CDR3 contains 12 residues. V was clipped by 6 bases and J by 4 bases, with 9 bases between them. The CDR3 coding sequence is TGTGCCAGCAGAAGAGACACCACTGAAGCTTTCTTT. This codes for CASRRDTTEAFF.

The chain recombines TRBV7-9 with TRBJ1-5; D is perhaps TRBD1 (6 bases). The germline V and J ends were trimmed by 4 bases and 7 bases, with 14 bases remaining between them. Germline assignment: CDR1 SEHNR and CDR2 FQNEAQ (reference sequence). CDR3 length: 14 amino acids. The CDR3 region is CASSSLTGGQPQHF. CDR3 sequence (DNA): TGTGCCAGCAGCTCTCTGACAGGTGGACAGCCCCAGCATTTT.

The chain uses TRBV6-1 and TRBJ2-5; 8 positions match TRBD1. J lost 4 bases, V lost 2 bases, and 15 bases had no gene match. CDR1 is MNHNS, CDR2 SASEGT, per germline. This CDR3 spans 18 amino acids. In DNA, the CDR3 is TGTGCCAGCAGTGAATTCTTTTTCTCGTCAGGGGGCACAGAGACCCAGTACTTC. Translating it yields CASSEFFFSSGGTETQYF.